The 8 T cell receptor beta chains below were found in one sample sequenced in a study of sequential checkpoint blockade in melanoma. Treatment defined: randomized to nivolumab then ipilimumab (arm A) or the reverse (arm B). Sequencing used immunoSEQ multiplex PCR; TCRdb keeps in-frame clones, though not all of them. Found here are about 6,000 clones, under 25% of them singletons; the top ten hold 7.5% to 10%. Sequences were derived from tumor tissue (inferred from file names), sampled from a patient given nivolumab and ipilimumab in sequence. Receptors were obtained from a human donor with melanoma.

The J gene is TRBJ2-4, the V gene TRBV14; perhaps TRBD2 as D (6 bases). This CDR3 has 13 residues. The germline V gene has CDR1 SGHDN and CDR2 FVKESK. The ends were cut back, 6 bases at V and 9 bases at J, with 15 bases in the middle. The CDR3 sequence: CASRLAVESIQYF. CDR3 nucleotide sequence: TGTGCCAGCAGACTAGCTGTTGAGTCCATTCAGTACTTC.

The chain has TRBV18 and TRBJ2-3; no clear D gene. This CDR3 has 13 residues. V lost 6 bases and J 6 bases, leaving 13 bases between the germline ends. CDR1 is KGHSH, CDR2 LQKENI, per germline. The CDR3, as DNA: TGTGCCAGCTCGTCAGTCCTAGTTGATACGCAGTATTTT. Translation: CASSSVLVDTQYF.

This clone occurred many times. The V call is TRBV11-3, the J call TRBJ2-2, with D tentatively TRBD1 (7 bases). The CDR3 is 16 residues long. The V end lost 1 base, the J end lost 6 bases, and 15 bases lay between the germline ends. Germline CDR1 reads SGHNT; CDR2 reads YENEEA. This CDR3 is CASSLVGQGGSGELFF. DNA for the CDR3: TGTGCCAGCAGCTTAGTTGGGCAGGGGGGTTCCGGGGAGCTGTTTTTT.

This clone was seen repeatedly, ten times or more. This rearrangement joins TRBV11-3 to TRBJ2-1; D is undetermined. Germline loops: CDR1 SGHNT, CDR2 YENEEA. This CDR3 region has 14 residues. The V gene lost 2 bases and the J gene lost 2 bases, with 7 bases spanning the gap. The CDR3 nucleotides read TGTGCCAGCAGCTTAAGAGGCCCCTACAATGAGCAGTTCTTC. Its translation is CASSLRGPYNEQFF. The entire variable domain, with the rest obtained from reference TRBV11-3 and TRBJ2-1, is as follows: EAGVVQSPRYKIIEKKQPVAFWCNPISGHNTLYWYLQNLGQGPELLIRYENEEAVDDSQLPKDRFSAERLKGVDSTLKIQPAELGDSAVYLCASSLRGPYNEQFFGPGTRLTVL.

In this sample, this clone turned up a few times. The chain joins TRBV6-8 to TRBJ1-2, with 10 positions matching TRBD1. Trimming took 8 bases from V and 3 from J; bases not matched to a gene: 6. This CDR3 is 14 amino acids long. Germline-derived CDR1 and CDR2 are MNHGY and SAAAGT. CDR3 protein: CASAGQGRDYGYTF. CDR3 bases: TGTGCCAGCGCGGGACAGGGGAGGGACTATGGCTACACCTTC.

The CDR3 DNA sequence: TGTGCCAGCAGTACCCTCGGGACTCGGCGGTTCTTC. The encoded protein is CASSTLGTRRFF. The chain carries TRBV28 and TRBJ2-1; weak D call: TRBD2 (6 bases). Germline CDR1 reads MDHEN; CDR2 reads SYDVKM. CDR3 length: 12 residues. V was cut by 5 bases and J by 15 bases, with 17 bases left in between.

The table lists this clone with many counts. The V and J genes are TRBV11-3 and TRBJ1-1, with 11 nucleotides matching TRBD1. This CDR3 is 16 amino acids long. CDR1 and CDR2 from the germline V gene are SGHNT and YENEEA. The J segment lost 2 bases and the V segment lost 4 bases, leaving 6 bases of the junction unmatched. CDR3 region: CASSYQDRGRNTEAFF. CDR3 nucleotide sequence: TGTGCCAGCAGCTACCAGGACAGGGGGCGTAACACTGAAGCTTTCTTT.

CDR3 in amino acids: CASSPQAREADTQYF. The CDR3 nucleotides are TGTGCCAGCAGTCCTCAGGCGCGGGAGGCAGATACGCAGTATTTT. This chain uses TRBV28 with TRBJ2-3; TRBD2 agrees at 8 bases. Losses at the gene ends were 5 bases for V and 4 bases for J; bases not matched to a gene: 8. CDR1 MDHEN and CDR2 SYDVKM come from the germline V gene. CDR3 length: 15 amino acids. Full variable domain (remainder filled in from reference TRBV28 and TRBJ2-3): DVKVTQSSRYLVKRTGEKVFLECVQDMDHENMFWYRQDPGLGLRLIYFSYDVKMKEKGDIPEGYSVSREKKERFSLILESASTNQTSMYLCASSPQAREADTQYFGPGTRLTVL.